These 19 T cell receptor beta chains were all obtained from the same sample, sequenced in a study of T cells in Graves' hyperthyroidism and ophthalmopathy. Regions amplified from RNA transcripts were the TCR beta CDR3 regions. The study used the HTBI primer set for a first-round RT-PCR of the TCR CDR3. Each CDR3 protein is one row after TCRdb ran MiXCR on the multiplex PCR reads. Seen here are about 360,000 distinct CDR3 sequences, less than 15% observed once, and the top ten hold 9.2%. Sample: blood. These receptors were taken from a woman between 18 and 29 years old with Graves' hyperthyroidism.

V is TRBV6-1 and J is TRBJ2-3, with a possible D match to TRBD2 (5 bases). Per germline, CDR1 MNHNS and CDR2 SASEGT. V was shortened by 0 bases and J by 3 bases, with 16 bases between the two germline ends. This CDR3 contains 17 residues. Written as DNA, the CDR3 is TGTGCCAGCAGTGAAGCGCGTGGAGGATCAGCTACAGATACGCAGTATTTT. Amino acids: CASSEARGGSATDTQYF.

This clonotype was picked up many times. The chain uses TRBV3-1 and TRBJ1-1; D is undetermined. From germline, CDR1 is LGHDT and CDR2 YNNKEL (reference sequence). The CDR3 is 16 amino acids. Trimming pared 4 bases from V and 0 bases from J, leaving 15 bases between. DNA of the CDR3: TGTGCCAGCAGCCTTCAAATCGGGAGGGTGAACACTGAAGCTTTCTTT. Translating gives CASSLQIGRVNTEAFF. The full variable domain, completed using reference TRBV3-1 and TRBJ1-1, is DTAVSQTPKYLVTQMGNDKSIKCEQNLGHDTMYWYKQDSKKFLKIMFSYNNKELIINETVPNRFSPKSPDKAHLNLHINSLELGDSAVYFCASSLQIGRVNTEAFFGQGTRLTVV.

This chain joins TRBV5-1 and TRBJ2-3; 15 bases are a match to TRBD2. V was clipped by 0 bases and J by 6 bases; unmatched bases: 8. This CDR3 spans 18 amino acids. Germline CDR1 SGHRS, CDR2 YFSETQ. CDR3 DNA sequence: TGCGCCAGCAGCTTGGTTGGAGGACTAGCGGGGGGGCACGATACGCAGTATTTT. It encodes CASSLVGGLAGGHDTQYF.

This clonotype was picked up many times. The chain joins TRBV6-1 to TRBJ1-5, with D unresolved. The CDR3 totals 15 residues. Trimming shortened V by 2 bases and J by 0 bases, and 8 bases separated the two germline ends. Germline V gene data show CDR1 as MNHNS and CDR2 as SASEGT. CDR3 DNA: TGTGCCAGCAGTGAATGGAGGGATAGCAATCAGCCCCAGCATTTT. This gives the protein CASSEWRDSNQPQHF.

The chain couples TRBV5-1 to TRBJ2-7; D not certain. Germline loops: CDR1 SGHRS, CDR2 YFSETQ. V lost 0 bases and J lost 8, with 6 bases in between. The CDR3 consists of 11 residues. As DNA, the CDR3 is TGCGCCAGCAGCTTGGAACTCCAGCAGTACTTC. Amino acids: CASSLELQQYF.

This clonotype was observed at least ten times. This sequence joins TRBV7-2 and TRBJ2-1, with 13 positions matching TRBD2. Germline V gene data show CDR1 as SGHTA and CDR2 as FQGNSA. The CDR3 runs to 20 residues. V gave up 4 bases and J gave up 0 bases; unmatched junction bases: 12. CDR3 in DNA: TGTGCCAGCAGCTCTTCGGGACTAGCGGGAACGGCTCCCTCCTACAATGAGCAGTTCTTC. This sequence encodes CASSSSGLAGTAPSYNEQFF.

This clonotype occurred many times. The gene calls are TRBV30 and TRBJ2-7; a possible D gene is TRBD2 (7 bases). Germline V gene data show CDR1 as GTSNPN and CDR2 as SVGIG (reference sequence). The ends were cut back, 3 bases at V and 3 bases at J, with 12 bases in the middle. The CDR3 has 13 amino acids. The CDR3 DNA sequence: TGTGCCTGGAGCAAAGGGGGGGTCTACGAGCAGTACTTC. Translating gives CAWSKGGVYEQYF. Full variable domain (outside the CDR3, taken from reference TRBV30 and TRBJ2-7): SQTIHQWPATLVQPVGSPLSLECTVEGTSNPNLYWYRQAAGRGLQLLFYSVGIGQISSEVPQNLSASRPQDRQFILSSKKLLLSDSGFYLCAWSKGGVYEQYFGPGTRLTVT.

Ten or more counts support this clonotype. This sequence joins TRBV10-3 and TRBJ1-2, with a possible D match to TRBD1 (5 bases). The germline gives CDR1 ENHRY, CDR2 SYGVKD. The CDR3 sequence is 15 residues long. Trimming pared 8 bases from V and 2 bases from J, leaving 18 bases between. CDR3: CAIAGAGQSNYGYTF. In DNA form, the CDR3 reads TGTGCCATCGCCGGGGCAGGGCAGTCGAACTATGGCTACACCTTC.

This clonotype was seen ten or more times. This chain joins TRBV3-1 and TRBJ2-1, with D perhaps matching TRBD2 (5 bases). The CDR3 spans 13 residues. The V gene's germline CDR1 is LGHDT and CDR2 YNNKEL (reference sequence). V lost 4 bases to trimming and J lost 6 bases, with 10 bases between them. CDR3 nucleotides: TGTGCCAGCAGCCCCCGGGGATCCAATGAGCAGTTCTTC. As protein: CASSPRGSNEQFF.

This clonotype was counted many times. The chain employs TRBV11-2 and TRBJ1-6; perhaps TRBD1 as D (5 bases). CDR1 and CDR2 from the germline V gene are SGHAT and FQNNGV. Trimming cost V 4 bases and J 0 bases, with 10 bases left between them. The CDR3 contains 16 residues. DNA for the CDR3: TGTGCCAGCAGCTACTCAGGGAGCTCCTATAATTCACCCCTCCACTTT. It specifies CASSYSGSSYNSPLHF.

This clonotype was found many times. The rearrangement joins TRBV11-2 to TRBJ2-3; possible D gene TRBD2, 5 bases. This CDR3 comprises 13 residues. Looked up from germline, CDR1 is SGHAT and CDR2 is FQNNGV. V lost 0 bases, J lost 4 bases, and 5 bases lay in between. In DNA, the CDR3 is TGTGCCAGCAGCTTAGAACTAGCAGATACGCAGTATTTT. Its protein is CASSLELADTQYF.

This clonotype showed up many times. The gene calls are TRBV13 and TRBJ2-7; TRBD1 might be the D (5 bases). Germline-derived CDR1 and CDR2 are PRHDT and FYEKMQ (reference sequence). V lost 4 bases to trimming and J lost 3 bases, with 13 bases between them. There are 14 residues in the CDR3. This CDR3 is CASSSNSGYYEQYF. The CDR3 coding sequence is TGTGCCAGCAGCTCAAACTCAGGGTACTACGAGCAGTACTTC.

This clonotype was counted between two and nine times. The chain carries TRBV27 and TRBJ2-6; D not resolved. The V gene lost 6 bases and the J gene lost 4 bases, with 16 bases spanning the gap. The CDR3 is 16 residues long. Germline V gene lookup returns CDR1 MNHEY and CDR2 SMNVEV (reference sequence). The CDR3 DNA reads as TGTGCCAGCAGCTCACCCGGTCCATCGGGGGCCAACGTCCTGACTTTC. It yields the protein CASSSPGPSGANVLTF.

The V gene is TRBV14, the J gene TRBJ1-1, with a possible D match to TRBD1 (5 bases). Looked up from germline, CDR1 is SGHDN and CDR2 is FVKESK. V dropped 2 bases and J dropped 4 bases, with 14 bases sitting between them. This CDR3 is 15 amino acids long. CDR3 coding DNA: TGTGCCAGCAGCCAACGGCAGGGTGAGGCCACTGAAGCTTTCTTT. It specifies CASSQRQGEATEAFF.

This clonotype was observed at least ten times. The rearrangement joins TRBV11-2 to TRBJ2-1; D ambiguous. This CDR3 region has 13 residues. Germline V gene sequence: CDR1 SGHAT, CDR2 FQNNGV. Trimming removed 8 bases at V and 8 bases at J, with 16 bases between. CDR3 protein: CASRRPRMDEQFF. The CDR3 region has the DNA TGTGCCAGCCGAAGGCCGAGAATGGATGAGCAGTTCTTC.

This clonotype was seen ten or more times. This chain joins TRBV28 and TRBJ2-3; 11 nucleotides align to TRBD2. From germline, CDR1 is MDHEN and CDR2 SYDVKM. The CDR3 has 16 amino acids. V was pared by 10 bases and J by 0 bases, with 9 bases of the junction left unmatched. The CDR3 reads CATPRTSGYSTDTQYF. The CDR3 nucleotides read TGTGCCACCCCTCGGACTAGCGGGTATAGCACAGATACGCAGTATTTT.

This clonotype was counted many times. The V and J genes are TRBV6-2 or TRBV6-3 and TRBJ2-5, with 7 bases aligning to TRBD2. This CDR3 has 14 amino acids. Germline lookup yields CDR1 MNHEY and CDR2 SVGEGT. V trimming: 5 bases; J trimming: 5 bases; junction bases outside the gene matches: 8. The CDR3 sequence is CASSQSGRGETQYF. CDR3 bases: TGTGCCAGCAGTCAATCAGGGCGGGGGGAGACCCAGTACTTC.

This clonotype was detected a few times. The chain joins TRBV20-1 to TRBJ2-6; 7 bases line up with TRBD1. The CDR3 runs to 16 residues. The V gene's germline CDR1 is DFQATT and CDR2 SNEGSKA (reference sequence). V lost 5 bases and J lost 2; bases outside the gene matches: 9. The CDR3 DNA sequence: TGCAGTGCTCCCCGACCCGACAGGGCTGGGGCCAACGTCCTGACTTTC. This translates into CSAPRPDRAGANVLTF.

This clonotype was picked up many times. The chain uses TRBV30 and TRBJ1-2; no clear D. Germline CDR1 GTSNPN, CDR2 SVGIG (reference sequence). V shed 1 base and J shed 6 bases, with 3 bases lying between them. The CDR3 length is 10 residues. The CDR3 region is CAWSGDGYTF. The CDR3 DNA follows: TGTGCCTGGAGTGGAGATGGCTACACCTTC. Full variable domain (missing parts from reference TRBV30 and TRBJ1-2): SQTIHQWPATLVQPVGSPLSLECTVEGTSNPNLYWYRQAAGRGLQLLFYSVGIGQISSEVPQNLSASRPQDRQFILSSKKLLLSDSGFYLCAWSGDGYTFGSGTRLTVV.